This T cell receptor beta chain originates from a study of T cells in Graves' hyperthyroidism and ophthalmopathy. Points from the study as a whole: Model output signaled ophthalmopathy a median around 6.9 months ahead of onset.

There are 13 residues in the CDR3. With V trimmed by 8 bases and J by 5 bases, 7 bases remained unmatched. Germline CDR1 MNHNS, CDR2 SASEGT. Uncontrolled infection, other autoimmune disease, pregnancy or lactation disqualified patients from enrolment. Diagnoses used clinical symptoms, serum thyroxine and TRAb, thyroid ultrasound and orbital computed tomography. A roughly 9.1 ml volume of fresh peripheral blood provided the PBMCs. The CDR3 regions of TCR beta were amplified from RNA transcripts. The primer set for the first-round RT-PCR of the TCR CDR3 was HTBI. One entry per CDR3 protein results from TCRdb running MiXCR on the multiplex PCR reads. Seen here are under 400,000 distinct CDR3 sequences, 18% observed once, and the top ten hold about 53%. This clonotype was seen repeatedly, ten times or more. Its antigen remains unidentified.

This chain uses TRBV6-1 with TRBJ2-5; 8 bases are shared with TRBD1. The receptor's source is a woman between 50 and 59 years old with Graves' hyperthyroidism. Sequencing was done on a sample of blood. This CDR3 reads CASRRQGAETQYF. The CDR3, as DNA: TGTGCCAGCCGGCGGCAGGGGGCTGAGACCCAGTACTTC.